This T cell receptor beta chain is drawn from a study of blood T cells in healthy people across ages. Looking at the study overall: For every two T cells, template switching captured about one barcoded beta molecule.

A word on this clonotype: What it binds is unknown.

General study findings and limits: Not knowing donor CMV status may have confounded expanded clonotype changes.

A second about 7 to 11 cycle PCR used barcoded and J-beta primers. Each CDR3 protein gets one entry after TCRdb re-called the 5' RACE reads with MiXCR. The sample includes fewer than 1,000,000 distinct CDR3 sequences, around two fifths seen only once; the top ten take 15% to 25%. Looked up from germline, CDR1 is SGHRS and CDR2 is YFSETQ. This CDR3 has 13 amino acids. This rearrangement joins TRBV5-1 to TRBJ2-7, with D possibly being TRBD1 (6 bases). The closer fit of TRBJ2-4 to the DNA end suggests the J call may be wrong. Sequencing was done on a sample of blood. The TCR comes from a man in his fifties or sixties in good health. The CDR3 loop is CASSVRGGNIQYF. CDR3 DNA: TGCGCCAGCAGCGTGAGAGGGGGAAACATTCAGTACTTC.